The entry below gives a single T cell receptor beta chain sequence along with its context. This entry belongs to a study of blood T cell repertoires in COVID-19. Study-wide background: Samples came from the United States, Italy and Spain, spanning acute and convalescent COVID-19.

CDR1 is SGHRS, CDR2 YFSETQ, per germline. The V and J ends lost 0 bases and 10 bases, in that order; junction bases with no gene match: 3. The CDR3 spans 15 residues. In the original processing: Scientists estimated how many nucleated cells there were by amplifying reference gene primers. Produced via immunoSEQ multiplex PCR; TCRdb's table is partial and in-frame only. From that table come the V and J calls and clone size; the DNA was used to work out D and trimming. The sample contains roughly 190,000 clones, around four fifths of which appear only once. Participants came from roughly 24 US areas, aged about 18 to 95 years. What the recovered Cohort 3 donors had was two negative PCRs, clearance, or symptom resolution.

The chain couples TRBV5-1 to TRBJ2-2; 13 nucleotides match TRBD2. This sequence was found in a man aged 35-49 years who had recovered from COVID-19. Source material: PBMCs or T cells enriched from blood (not recorded which). CDR3 sequence reads: CASSLGTSGSVELFF. The CDR3 bases are TGCGCCAGCAGCTTGGGGACTAGCGGGAGCGTGGAGCTGTTTTTT.